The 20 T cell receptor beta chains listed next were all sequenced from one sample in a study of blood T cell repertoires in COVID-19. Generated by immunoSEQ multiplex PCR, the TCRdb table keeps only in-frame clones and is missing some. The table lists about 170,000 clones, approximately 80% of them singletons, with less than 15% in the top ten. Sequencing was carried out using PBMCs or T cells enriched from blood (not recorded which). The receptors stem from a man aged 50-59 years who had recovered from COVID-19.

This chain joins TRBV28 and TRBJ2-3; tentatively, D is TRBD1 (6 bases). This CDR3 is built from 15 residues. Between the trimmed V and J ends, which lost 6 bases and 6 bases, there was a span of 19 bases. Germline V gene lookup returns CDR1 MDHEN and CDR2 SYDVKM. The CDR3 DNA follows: TGTGCCAGCAGACCCGACAGGCCCAAGGGGGATACGCAGTATTTT. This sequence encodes CASRPDRPKGDTQYF.

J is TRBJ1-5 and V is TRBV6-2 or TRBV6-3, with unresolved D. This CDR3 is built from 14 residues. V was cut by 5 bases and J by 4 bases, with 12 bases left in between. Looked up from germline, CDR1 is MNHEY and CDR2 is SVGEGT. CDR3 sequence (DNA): TGTGCCAGCAGTCCGGGTCTAGAGAATCAGCCCCAGCATTTT. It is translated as CASSPGLENQPQHF.

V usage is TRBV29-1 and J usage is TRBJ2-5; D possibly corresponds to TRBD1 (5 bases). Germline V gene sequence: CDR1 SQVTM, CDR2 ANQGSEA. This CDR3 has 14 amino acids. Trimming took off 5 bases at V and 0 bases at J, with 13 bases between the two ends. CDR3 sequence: CSVFWGENQETQYF. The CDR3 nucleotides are TGCAGCGTTTTTTGGGGCGAGAACCAAGAGACCCAGTACTTC.

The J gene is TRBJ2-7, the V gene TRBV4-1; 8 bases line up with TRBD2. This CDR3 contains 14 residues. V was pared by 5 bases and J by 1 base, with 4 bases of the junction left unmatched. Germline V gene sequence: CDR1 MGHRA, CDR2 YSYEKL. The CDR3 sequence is CASSYIAGSYEQYF. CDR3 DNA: TGCGCCAGCAGCTACATAGCGGGGTCCTACGAGCAGTACTTC.

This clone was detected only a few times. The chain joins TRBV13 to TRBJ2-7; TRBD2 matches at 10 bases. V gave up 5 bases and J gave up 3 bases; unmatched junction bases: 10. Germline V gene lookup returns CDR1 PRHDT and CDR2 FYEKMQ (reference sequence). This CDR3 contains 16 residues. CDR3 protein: CASSNPASGGDYEQYF. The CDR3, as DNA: TGTGCCAGCAGCAACCCAGCAAGCGGGGGGGACTACGAGCAGTACTTC. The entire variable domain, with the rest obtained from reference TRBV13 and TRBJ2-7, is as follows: AAGVIQSPRHLIKEKRETATLKCYPIPRHDTVYWYQQGPGQDPQFLISFYEKMQSDKGSIPDRFSAQQFSDYHSELNMSSLELGDSALYFCASSNPASGGDYEQYFGPGTRLTVT.

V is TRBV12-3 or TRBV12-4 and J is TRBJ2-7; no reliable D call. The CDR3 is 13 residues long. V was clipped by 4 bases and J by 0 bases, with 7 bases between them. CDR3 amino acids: CASSYSHSYEQYF. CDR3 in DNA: TGTGCCAGCAGTTACAGCCACTCCTACGAGCAGTACTTC.

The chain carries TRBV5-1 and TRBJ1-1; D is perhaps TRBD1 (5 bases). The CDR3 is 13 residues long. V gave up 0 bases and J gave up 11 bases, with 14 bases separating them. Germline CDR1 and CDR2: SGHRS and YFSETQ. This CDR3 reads CASSLDFGGWAFF. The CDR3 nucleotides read TGCGCCAGCAGCTTGGATTTTGGGGGGTGGGCTTTCTTT. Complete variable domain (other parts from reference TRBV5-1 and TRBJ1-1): KAGVTQTPRYLIKTRGQQVTLSCSPISGHRSVSWYQQTPGQGLQFLFEYFSETQRNKGNFPGRFSGRQFSNSRSEMNVSTLELGDSALYLCASSLDFGGWAFFGQGTRLTVV.

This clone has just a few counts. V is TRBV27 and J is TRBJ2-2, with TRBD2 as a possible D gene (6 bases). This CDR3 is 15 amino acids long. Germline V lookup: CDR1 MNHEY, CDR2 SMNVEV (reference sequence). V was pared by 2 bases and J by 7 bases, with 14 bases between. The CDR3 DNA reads TGTGCCAGCAGTTTAGGGGGGTTTGGGGTCGGGGAGCTGTTTTTT. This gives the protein CASSLGGFGVGELFF.

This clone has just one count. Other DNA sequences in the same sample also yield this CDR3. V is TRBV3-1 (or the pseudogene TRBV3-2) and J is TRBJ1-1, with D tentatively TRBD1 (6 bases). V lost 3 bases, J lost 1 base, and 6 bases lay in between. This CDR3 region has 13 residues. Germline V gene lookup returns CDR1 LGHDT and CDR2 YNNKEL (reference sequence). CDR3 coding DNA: TGTGCCAGCAGCCAGGGGGCGAACACTGAAGCTTTCTTT. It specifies CASSQGANTEAFF.

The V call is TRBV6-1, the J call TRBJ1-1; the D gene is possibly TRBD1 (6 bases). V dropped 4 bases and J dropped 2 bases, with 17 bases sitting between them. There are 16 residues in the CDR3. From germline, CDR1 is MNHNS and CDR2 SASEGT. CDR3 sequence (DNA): TGTGCCAGCAGTGTCCTACCCCGTGGGGGCAACACTGAAGCTTTCTTT. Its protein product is CASSVLPRGGNTEAFF.

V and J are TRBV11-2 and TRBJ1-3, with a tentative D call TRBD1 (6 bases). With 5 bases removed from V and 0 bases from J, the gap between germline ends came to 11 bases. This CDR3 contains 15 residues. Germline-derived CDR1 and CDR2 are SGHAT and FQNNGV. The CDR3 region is CASSTDRHSGNTIYF. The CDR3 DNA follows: TGTGCCAGCAGCACTGACAGGCACTCTGGAAACACCATATATTTT.

The chain's CDR3 is CSARPDTEAFF. DNA of the CDR3: TGCAGTGCTAGACCCGACACTGAAGCTTTCTTT. The chain employs TRBV20-1 and TRBJ1-1; D ambiguous. The CDR3 sequence is 11 residues long. Germline V gene lookup returns CDR1 DFQATT and CDR2 SNEGSKA (reference sequence). Trimming pared 2 bases from V and 3 bases from J, leaving 4 bases between.

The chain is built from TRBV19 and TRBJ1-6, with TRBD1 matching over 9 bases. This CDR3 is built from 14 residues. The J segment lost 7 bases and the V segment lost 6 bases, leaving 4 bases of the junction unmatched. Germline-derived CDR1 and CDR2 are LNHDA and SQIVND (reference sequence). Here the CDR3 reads CASRRTGDNSPLHF. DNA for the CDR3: TGTGCCAGTAGAAGGACAGGGGACAATTCACCCCTCCACTTT.

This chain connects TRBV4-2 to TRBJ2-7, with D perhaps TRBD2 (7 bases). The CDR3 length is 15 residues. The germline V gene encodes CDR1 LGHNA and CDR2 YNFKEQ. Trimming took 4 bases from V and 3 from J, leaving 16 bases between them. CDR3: CASSPRGGRNYEQYF. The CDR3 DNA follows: TGTGCCAGCAGCCCTAGGGGGGGCCGTAACTACGAGCAGTACTTC.

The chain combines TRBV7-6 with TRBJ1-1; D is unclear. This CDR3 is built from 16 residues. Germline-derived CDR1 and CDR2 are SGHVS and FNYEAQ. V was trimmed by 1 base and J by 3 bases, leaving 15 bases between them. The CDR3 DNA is TGTGCCAGCAGCTTAGTGACGGGGTTGGGTGACACTGAAGCTTTCTTT. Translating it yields CASSLVTGLGDTEAFF.

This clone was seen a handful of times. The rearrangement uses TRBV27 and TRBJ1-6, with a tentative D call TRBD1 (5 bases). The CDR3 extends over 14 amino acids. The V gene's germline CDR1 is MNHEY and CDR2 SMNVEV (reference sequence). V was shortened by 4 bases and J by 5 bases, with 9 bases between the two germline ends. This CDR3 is CASSYGGNNSPLHF. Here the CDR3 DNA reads TGTGCCAGCAGTTACGGGGGGAATAATTCACCCCTCCACTTT.

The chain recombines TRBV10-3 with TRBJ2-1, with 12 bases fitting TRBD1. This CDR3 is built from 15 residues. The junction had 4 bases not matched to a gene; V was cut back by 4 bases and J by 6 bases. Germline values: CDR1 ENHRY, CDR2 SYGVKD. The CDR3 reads CAISGTGQGANEQFF. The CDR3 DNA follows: TGTGCCATCAGTGGAACGGGACAGGGGGCCAATGAGCAGTTCTTC.

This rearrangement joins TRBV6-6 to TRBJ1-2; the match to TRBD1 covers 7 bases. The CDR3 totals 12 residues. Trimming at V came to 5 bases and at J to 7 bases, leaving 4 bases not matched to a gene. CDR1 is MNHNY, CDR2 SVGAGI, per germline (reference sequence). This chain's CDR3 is CASSQQGLGYTF. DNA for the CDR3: TGTGCCAGCAGTCAACAGGGGCTTGGCTACACCTTC.

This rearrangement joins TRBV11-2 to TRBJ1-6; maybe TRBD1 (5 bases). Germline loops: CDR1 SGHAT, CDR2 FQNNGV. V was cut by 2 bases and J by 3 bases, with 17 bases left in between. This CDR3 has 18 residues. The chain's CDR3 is CASSLLFGQGGYNSPLHF. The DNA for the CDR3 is TGTGCCAGCAGCTTATTATTCGGGCAGGGTGGCTATAATTCACCCCTCCACTTT.

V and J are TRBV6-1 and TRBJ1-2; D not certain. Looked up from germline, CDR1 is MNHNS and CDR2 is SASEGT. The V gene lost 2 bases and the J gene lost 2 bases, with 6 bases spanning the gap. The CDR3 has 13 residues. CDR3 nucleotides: TGTGCCAGCAGTGAAATATTAAACTATGGCTACACCTTC. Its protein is CASSEILNYGYTF.